Shown below are 14 T cell receptor beta chains from a single sample sequenced in a study of shared clonotypes between healthy human individuals. Cells designated naive CD8 were CD45RO-negative and were positively selected for CCR7, with terminally differentiated effector memory CD45RA+ cells excluded. The data were produced by immunoSEQ multiplex PCR, yet TCRdb's version contains in-frame clones alone and is incomplete. The sample has 450,000 to 700,000 clones, around 95% seen once. The sample was naive CD8+ T cells sorted from blood. These receptors came from a woman aged 25 to 39 in good health.

This rearrangement joins TRBV2 to TRBJ1-1, with 7 positions matching TRBD1. Germline CDR1 and CDR2: SNHLY and FYNNEI. The ends lost 5 bases at V and 5 bases at J; junction bases unmatched: 5. This CDR3 is built from 13 residues. CDR3: CASSPGGWTEAFF. The CDR3 nucleotides read TGTGCCAGCAGTCCAGGGGGATGGACTGAAGCTTTCTTT.

This clone appeared once. The chain combines TRBV27 with TRBJ2-4; no clear D. The CDR3 spans 14 residues. CDR1 is MNHEY and CDR2 is SMNVEV in the germline V gene (reference sequence). The V end was cut by 3 bases, the J end by 7 bases, with 13 bases between. CDR3 in amino acids: CASSFVGRANIQYF. The DNA for the CDR3 is TGTGCCAGCAGTTTTGTGGGTCGGGCGAACATTCAGTACTTC.

The V and J genes are TRBV27 and TRBJ2-7; TRBD2 might be the D (6 bases). The CDR3 covers 15 residues. CDR1 and CDR2 (germline): MNHEY, SMNVEV (reference sequence). Trimming left V 1 base short and J 2 bases short, with 12 bases between. CDR3: CASSLWSGRPYEQYF. Here the CDR3 DNA reads TGTGCCAGCAGTTTATGGTCCGGGAGACCCTACGAGCAGTACTTC.

The chain is built from TRBV19 and TRBJ2-7; TRBD1 agrees at 8 bases. CDR1 LNHDA and CDR2 SQIVND come from the germline V gene (reference sequence). The V and J ends lost 4 bases and 2 bases, in that order; junction bases with no gene match: 4. The CDR3 covers 14 residues. For the CDR3, the DNA is TGTGCCAGTAGTACGACAGGGGCGACCTACGAGCAGTACTTC. Protein: CASSTTGATYEQYF.

The gene calls are TRBV4-1 and TRBJ2-7; D possibly uses TRBD1 or TRBD2 (6 bases each). This CDR3 has 18 amino acids. Germline CDR1 reads MGHRA; CDR2 reads YSYEKL. V was cut by 1 base and J by 5 bases, with 24 bases left in between. The CDR3 bases are TGCGCCAGCAGCCAAGTCACGGGGGCCGCGGGGCTAAGCGACGAGCAGTACTTC. Protein sequence: CASSQVTGAAGLSDEQYF.

This chain links TRBV6-5 with TRBJ2-1; 10 bases fit TRBD2. CDR1 and CDR2 (germline): MNHEY, SVGAGI. The CDR3 is 15 residues long. V gave up 0 bases and J gave up 8 bases; unmatched junction bases: 4. CDR3 nucleotide sequence: TGTGCCAGCAGTTACTCTAGCGGGAGGTCTGATGAGCAGTTCTTC. It translates to CASSYSSGRSDEQFF.

This chain joins TRBV28 and TRBJ2-5, with D possibly called TRBD1 or TRBD2 (6 bases each). The germline V and J ends were trimmed by 7 bases and 3 bases, with 15 bases remaining between them. The CDR3 is 14 residues long. In germline, CDR1 is MDHEN, CDR2 SYDVKM. The CDR3 nucleotides are TGTGCCAGCACAGAACGAAGGGGGGAAGAGACCCAGTACTTC. Protein: CASTERRGEETQYF.

The chain recombines TRBV18 with TRBJ2-3, with 7 nucleotides matching TRBD1. Germline V gives CDR1 KGHSH, CDR2 LQKENI. This CDR3 is 15 amino acids long. The junction had 7 bases not matched to a gene; V was cut back by 3 bases and J by 4 bases. CDR3 coding DNA: TGTGCCAGCTCACCGGGACAGAGCCCCTCAGATACGCAGTATTTT. This encodes CASSPGQSPSDTQYF.

The chain uses TRBV7-9 and TRBJ2-5, with 11 bases that match TRBD2. Trimming removed 5 bases from V and 3 bases from J; junction bases left unmatched: 5. Germline CDR1 reads SEHNR; CDR2 reads FQNEAQ (reference sequence). The CDR3 spans 15 residues. The CDR3 loop is CASSPPGLAEETQYF. The CDR3 bases are TGTGCCAGCAGCCCTCCGGGACTAGCGGAAGAGACCCAGTACTTC.

This clone has only one observation. The V gene is TRBV5-6, the J gene TRBJ2-7, with TRBD2 as a possible D gene (5 bases). V lost 2 bases to trimming and J lost 5 bases, with 8 bases between them. Germline CDR1 reads SGHDT; CDR2 reads YYEEEE. The CDR3 runs to 12 residues. In nucleotides, the CDR3 is TGTGCCAGCAGCTTTAACGGGAACGAGCAGTACTTC. Its protein is CASSFNGNEQYF.

This chain links TRBV28 with TRBJ2-5, with D possibly being TRBD1 or TRBD2 (5 bases each). Germline V gene data show CDR1 as MDHEN and CDR2 as SYDVKM. The CDR3 spans 13 residues. V was trimmed by 6 bases and J by 1 base, leaving 9 bases between them. Here the CDR3 DNA reads TGTGCCAGCAGATGGGACCTCCAAGAGACCCAGTACTTC. It specifies CASRWDLQETQYF.

The chain couples TRBV27 to TRBJ1-5; D gene unclear. The length of the CDR3 is 13 residues. Trimming shortened V by 6 bases and J by 5 bases, and 11 bases separated the two germline ends. CDR1 MNHEY and CDR2 SMNVEV come from the germline V gene (reference sequence). The CDR3 region is CASSLAGDQPQHF. As DNA, the CDR3 is TGTGCCAGCAGCCTAGCCGGTGATCAGCCCCAGCATTTT.

CDR3 in DNA: TGTGCCAGCAGTGAAGGGAGACTAGCGGGATCAGAGACCCAGTACTTC. It specifies CASSEGRLAGSETQYF. The chain recombines TRBV6-1 with TRBJ2-5; 11 bases agree with TRBD2. Trimming removed 1 base from V and 4 bases from J; junction bases left unmatched: 5. CDR1 is MNHNS, CDR2 SASEGT, per germline. The CDR3 length is 16 residues.

The chain recombines TRBV29-1 with TRBJ2-7; 7 nucleotides align to TRBD1. Losses at the gene ends were 5 bases for V and 1 base for J; bases not matched to a gene: 8. From germline, CDR1 is SQVTM and CDR2 ANQGSEA. This CDR3 is built from 14 residues. In DNA form, the CDR3 reads TGCAGCGTTACAGGGGACCGGGTTTCCTACGAGCAGTACTTC. It encodes CSVTGDRVSYEQYF.